This entry lists 29 T cell receptor beta chains sequenced from one sample in a study of vaccination effects on CD4 cells after COVID-19. Produced via immunoSEQ multiplex PCR; TCRdb's table is partial and in-frame only. The sample has more than 35,000 clones, about 69% seen once. Before sequencing took place, the ViraFEST assay used viral peptide pools to expand antigen-specific CD4+ T cells. It was after roughly ten days of culture that CD4+ T cells were isolated. Nucleocapsid antibody tests were negative, and the vaccine recipients had no prior SARS-CoV-2 infection. Antigen specificity for these receptors is unknown. The source material was CD4+ T cells from PBMCs cultured with HCoV-OC43 spike peptides, sampled before COVID-19 vaccination. The subset is: HCoV-OC43 spike overlapping peptide pool stimulation. Source of these receptors: a human donor who received a COVID-19 vaccine.

The rearrangement joins TRBV12-3 or TRBV12-4 to TRBJ2-7; D possibly matches TRBD1 or TRBD2 (6 bases each). The CDR3 has 12 amino acids. V was shortened by 3 bases and J by 6 bases, with 9 bases between the two germline ends. The chain's CDR3 is CASSLGGPEQYF. CDR3 in DNA: TGTGCCAGCAGTTTGGGGGGCCCCGAGCAGTACTTC.

The chain couples TRBV30 to TRBJ2-5; D is possibly TRBD1 (6 bases). Per the germline V gene, CDR1 is GTSNPN and CDR2 is SVGIG (reference sequence). The CDR3 extends over 14 amino acids. With 2 bases removed from V and 5 bases from J, the gap between germline ends came to 15 bases. The CDR3 region is CAWSLQGSGETQYF. The CDR3 DNA sequence: TGTGCCTGGAGTCTTCAGGGGTCGGGGGAGACCCAGTACTTC.

This clone was observed a single time. The rearrangement uses TRBV19 and TRBJ1-2; TRBD1 might be the D (5 bases). Germline V gives CDR1 LNHDA, CDR2 SQIVND (reference sequence). V was trimmed by 8 bases and J by 3 bases, leaving 22 bases between them. The CDR3 consists of 16 residues. The CDR3, as DNA: TGTGCCAGTTTGAGCAGATGGGGGGACCCTTACTATGGCTACACCTTC. Translating it yields CASLSRWGDPYYGYTF.

The gene calls are TRBV2 and TRBJ2-1, with 10 bases matching TRBD2. J gave up 13 bases and V 7 bases, and 4 bases lay outside the gene matches. The CDR3 has 11 amino acids. In germline, CDR1 is SNHLY, CDR2 FYNNEI. The CDR3 spells CASTQRGGQFF. CDR3 coding DNA: TGTGCCAGCACTCAGCGGGGGGGCCAGTTCTTC.

This chain joins TRBV12-5 and TRBJ1-2, with D unresolved. Between the trimmed V and J ends, which lost 1 base and 4 bases, there was a span of 7 bases. The CDR3 is 13 residues long. The germline V gene has CDR1 LGHNT and CDR2 FRNRAP. The CDR3 DNA reads as TGTGCTAGTGGTTTGGGAAATATCTATGGCTACACCTTC. Protein product: CASGLGNIYGYTF.

V and J are TRBV6-5 and TRBJ1-4; D call uncertain. The CDR3 runs to 14 residues. The V end lost 10 bases, the J end lost 11 bases, and 23 bases lay between the germline ends. Germline loops: CDR1 MNHEY, CDR2 SVGAGI. The CDR3 sequence is CATALRGFPGKLFF. DNA for the CDR3: TGTGCCACAGCGCTCAGAGGGTTCCCTGGGAAACTGTTTTTT.

The gene calls are TRBV18 and TRBJ1-1; weak D call: TRBD1 (6 bases). Between the trimmed V and J ends, which lost 6 bases and 1 base, there was a span of 18 bases. From germline, CDR1 is KGHSH and CDR2 LQKENI. This CDR3 has 16 amino acids. CDR3 DNA sequence: TGTGCCAGCTCCCTTCGGGAGGGACAACAGAACACTGAAGCTTTCTTT. It yields the protein CASSLREGQQNTEAFF.

J is TRBJ2-1 and V is TRBV24-1, with 9 nucleotides matching TRBD2. CDR1 is KGHDR, CDR2 SFDVKD, per germline. This CDR3 comprises 16 residues. With 2 bases clipped from V and 3 bases from J, the junction kept 4 bases outside the gene matches. This CDR3 reads CATSDSLAGNYNEQFF. CDR3 DNA sequence: TGTGCCACCAGTGATTCTCTAGCGGGGAACTACAATGAGCAGTTCTTC.

This clone was recorded only once. This chain links TRBV5-1 with TRBJ2-3; D is unresolved. From germline, CDR1 is SGHRS and CDR2 YFSETQ. The CDR3 has 13 amino acids. Trimming cost V 0 bases and J 1 base, with 3 bases left between them. The CDR3 coding sequence is TGCGCCAGCAGCTTGGCGGGCACAGATACGCAGTATTTT. Translating it yields CASSLAGTDTQYF.

The chain uses TRBV6-5 and TRBJ2-7, with 12 bases fitting TRBD2. Germline trimming cut 8 bases from V and 3 bases from J; bases unmatched to any gene: 5. The CDR3 totals 14 residues. Germline lookup yields CDR1 MNHEY and CDR2 SVGAGI. The CDR3 sequence is CASGLAGGVYEQYF. The CDR3 DNA is TGTGCCAGCGGTCTAGCGGGAGGGGTCTACGAGCAGTACTTC.

The chain links TRBV10-1 to TRBJ1-4, with unresolved D. Deletions cut 2 bases from V and 6 bases from J, with 10 bases between. The CDR3 spans 14 residues. CDR1 is WNHNN, CDR2 SYGVQD, per germline (reference sequence). CDR3 sequence: CASSELAGYEKLFF. CDR3 sequence (DNA): TGCGCCAGCAGTGAGCTTGCCGGATATGAAAAACTGTTTTTT.

The rearrangement uses TRBV19 and TRBJ2-7; 13 nucleotides align to TRBD2. Germline V lookup: CDR1 LNHDA, CDR2 SQIVND (reference sequence). This CDR3 has 15 residues. V was clipped by 4 bases and J by 7 bases; unmatched bases: 7. The CDR3 nucleotides read TGTGCCAGTAGTACCACTAGCGGGAGGGTCTTAGAGCAGTACTTC. As protein: CASSTTSGRVLEQYF.

V gene TRBV6-6 combines with J gene TRBJ2-7; the D is unclear. The germline CDR1 and CDR2 sequences are MNHNY and SVGAGI (reference sequence). CDR3 length: 13 residues. Trimming shortened V by 5 bases and J by 3 bases, and 11 bases separated the two germline ends. The CDR3 DNA follows: TGTGCCAGCAGTCCAGGTCCCGTCTACGAGCAGTACTTC. As protein: CASSPGPVYEQYF.

V usage is TRBV10-1 and J usage is TRBJ1-1; D remains ambiguous. V was shortened by 2 bases and J by 8 bases, with 12 bases between the two germline ends. Germline CDR1 reads WNHNN; CDR2 reads SYGVQD (reference sequence). The CDR3 runs to 13 residues. CDR3 nucleotide sequence: TGCGCCAGCAGTGAGAAGAGGAGCGGGGAAGCTTTCTTT. Translated: CASSEKRSGEAFF.

This chain uses TRBV5-4 with TRBJ1-1, with D tentatively TRBD1 (5 bases). Germline CDR1 and CDR2: SGHNT and YYREEE (reference sequence). The CDR3 extends over 15 amino acids. Trimming removed 3 bases at V and 10 bases at J, with 22 bases between. The CDR3 DNA is TGTGCCAGCAGCTCCCCGGGGACGGAGGAGGGAAGAGCTTTCTTT. This translates into CASSSPGTEEGRAFF.

The V gene is TRBV18, the J gene TRBJ1-5; D may be TRBD1 (5 bases). Trimming removed 2 bases at V and 0 bases at J, with 11 bases between. Germline values: CDR1 KGHSH, CDR2 LQKENI. The CDR3 runs 16 residues. The CDR3 sequence: CASSPGQGGSNQPQHF. CDR3 nucleotide sequence: TGTGCCAGCTCACCAGGTCAGGGCGGTAGCAATCAGCCCCAGCATTTT.

The chain uses TRBV5-8 and TRBJ2-7; D tentatively reads TRBD1 or TRBD2 (5 bases each). V was pared by 1 base and J by 3 bases, with 11 bases between. Germline CDR1 reads SGHTS; CDR2 reads YDEGEE. The CDR3 spans 14 residues. The CDR3 sequence: CASSLPGTGYEQYF. In DNA, the CDR3 is TGTGCCAGCAGCTTGCCCGGGACGGGCTACGAGCAGTACTTC.

The V call is TRBV5-4, the J call TRBJ2-3, with 10 bases identical to TRBD2. With 2 bases clipped from V and 2 bases from J, the junction kept 5 bases outside the gene matches. Germline lookup yields CDR1 SGHNT and CDR2 YYREEE (reference sequence). The CDR3 consists of 16 residues. The CDR3 sequence is CASSLIAGGNTDTQYF. The CDR3, as DNA: TGTGCCAGCAGCTTAATAGCGGGAGGAAACACAGATACGCAGTATTTT.

This clone was seen a single time. The chain carries TRBV19 and TRBJ2-2; no reliable D call. With 0 bases removed from V and 6 bases from J, the gap between germline ends came to 17 bases. CDR3 length equals 17 residues. The germline CDR1 and CDR2 sequences are LNHDA and SQIVND (reference sequence). The CDR3 protein is CASSIDEFKAAAGELFF. CDR3 in DNA: TGTGCCAGTAGTATAGATGAATTTAAGGCGGCAGCCGGGGAGCTGTTTTTT.

The chain joins TRBV7-2 to TRBJ1-5; D perhaps matches TRBD1 (6 bases). Per germline, CDR1 SGHTA and CDR2 FQGNSA. The germline V and J ends were trimmed by 4 bases and 3 bases, with 10 bases remaining between them. CDR3 length equals 14 residues. The chain's CDR3 is CASSSGQTNQPQHF. As DNA, the CDR3 is TGTGCCAGCAGCTCCGGACAGACCAATCAGCCCCAGCATTTT.

The chain carries TRBV19 and TRBJ1-1, with 7 bases fitting TRBD1. CDR3 length: 16 residues. The V segment lost 7 bases and the J segment 0 bases; nucleotides outside the gene matches: 11. Germline-derived CDR1 and CDR2 are LNHDA and SQIVND (reference sequence). CDR3 nucleotide sequence: TGTGCCAGTACCTTGAGACAGGGCCCAATGAACACTGAAGCTTTCTTT. It codes for CASTLRQGPMNTEAFF.

This chain connects TRBV29-1 to TRBJ2-7; D perhaps matches TRBD1 (6 bases). The CDR3 contains 13 residues. CDR1 is SQVTM and CDR2 is ANQGSEA in the germline V gene. V shed 5 bases and J shed 2 bases, with 13 bases lying between them. CDR3 in DNA: TGCAGCGTTACCGGGACACTAACCTACGAGCAGTACTTC. This codes for CSVTGTLTYEQYF.

This chain uses TRBV3-1 (or the pseudogene TRBV3-2) with TRBJ2-1; D is unresolved. Germline V gene sequence: CDR1 LGHDT, CDR2 YNNKEL (reference sequence). V was clipped by 1 base and J by 4 bases, with 5 bases between them. The CDR3 has 13 residues. The CDR3 DNA reads as TGTGCCAGCAGCCAAGTGCGGTACAATGAGCAGTTCTTC. Protein sequence: CASSQVRYNEQFF.

The rearrangement joins TRBV5-1 to TRBJ2-7, with a possible D match to TRBD2 (5 bases). Germline V gives CDR1 SGHRS, CDR2 YFSETQ. V was pared by 0 bases and J by 2 bases, with 9 bases between. The CDR3 is made up of 14 amino acids. CDR3 sequence reads: CASSLVPGTYEQYF. CDR3 DNA: TGCGCCAGCAGCTTGGTACCGGGGACCTACGAGCAGTACTTC.

The chain carries TRBV20-1 and TRBJ2-7, with TRBD1 identical over 7 bases. Germline V CDR1 and CDR2: DFQATT, SNEGSKA (reference sequence). The J segment lost 3 bases and the V segment lost 6 bases, leaving 2 bases of the junction unmatched. This CDR3 comprises 11 residues. The CDR3 bases are TGCAGTGCCGCAGGGGGCTACGAGCAGTACTTC. Its protein is CSAAGGYEQYF.

This rearrangement joins TRBV5-1 to TRBJ2-7; D ambiguous. CDR3 length: 15 residues. The germline V and J ends were trimmed by 0 bases and 2 bases, with 12 bases remaining between them. The V gene's germline CDR1 is SGHRS and CDR2 YFSETQ. The DNA for the CDR3 is TGCGCCAGCAGCTTGGCCCTGACTGAAACCTACGAGCAGTACTTC. Translation: CASSLALTETYEQYF.

The chain is built from TRBV2 and TRBJ2-3; D is uncertain. This CDR3 contains 13 residues. The V gene's germline CDR1 is SNHLY and CDR2 FYNNEI. V shed 7 bases and J shed 2 bases, with 10 bases lying between them. In DNA, the CDR3 is TGTGCCAGCACAACAGAGTACACAGATACGCAGTATTTT. Its translation is CASTTEYTDTQYF.

V and J are TRBV10-2 and TRBJ1-6, with 9 bases aligning to TRBD1. Germline V lookup: CDR1 WSHSY, CDR2 SAAADI. The junction had 4 bases not matched to a gene; V was cut back by 6 bases and J by 10 bases. The CDR3 has 13 residues. CDR3 sequence reads: CASRGDRVSPLHF. In nucleotides, the CDR3 is TGCGCCAGCAGGGGGGACAGGGTCTCACCCCTCCACTTT.

V is TRBV7-9 and J is TRBJ2-1; the D gene could be TRBD1 or TRBD2 (5 bases each). The CDR3 runs 15 residues. Germline V CDR1 and CDR2: SEHNR, FQNEAQ (reference sequence). Trimming removed 1 base from V and 3 bases from J, with 10 bases in between. This CDR3 reads CASSLGGTFYNEQFF. The CDR3 nucleotides read TGTGCCAGCAGCTTAGGAGGGACCTTCTACAATGAGCAGTTCTTC.